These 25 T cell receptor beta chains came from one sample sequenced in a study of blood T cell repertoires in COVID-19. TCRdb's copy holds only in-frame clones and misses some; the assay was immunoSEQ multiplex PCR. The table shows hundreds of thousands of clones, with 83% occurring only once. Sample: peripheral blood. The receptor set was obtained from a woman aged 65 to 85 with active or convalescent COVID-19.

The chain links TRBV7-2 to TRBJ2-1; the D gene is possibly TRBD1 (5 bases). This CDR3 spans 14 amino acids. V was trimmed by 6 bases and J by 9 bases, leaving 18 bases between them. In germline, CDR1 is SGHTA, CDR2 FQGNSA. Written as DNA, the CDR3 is TGTGCCAGCAGACTTACTCAGGGATCGAGTGAGCAGTTCTTC. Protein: CASRLTQGSSEQFF.

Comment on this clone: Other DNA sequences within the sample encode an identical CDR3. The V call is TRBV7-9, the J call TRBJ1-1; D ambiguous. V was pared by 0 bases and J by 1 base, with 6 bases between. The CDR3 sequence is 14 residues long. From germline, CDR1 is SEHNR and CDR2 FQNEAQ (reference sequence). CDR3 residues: CASSLAAGNTEAFF. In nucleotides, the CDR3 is TGTGCCAGCAGCTTAGCGGCAGGGAACACTGAAGCTTTCTTT.

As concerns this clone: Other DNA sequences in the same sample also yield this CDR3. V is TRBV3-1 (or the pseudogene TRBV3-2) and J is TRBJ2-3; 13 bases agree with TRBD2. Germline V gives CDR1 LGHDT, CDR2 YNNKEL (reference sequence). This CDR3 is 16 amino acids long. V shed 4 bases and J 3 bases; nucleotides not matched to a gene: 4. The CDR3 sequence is CASSPPGLAGTDTQYF. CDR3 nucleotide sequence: TGTGCCAGCAGCCCACCGGGACTAGCGGGAACAGATACGCAGTATTTT.

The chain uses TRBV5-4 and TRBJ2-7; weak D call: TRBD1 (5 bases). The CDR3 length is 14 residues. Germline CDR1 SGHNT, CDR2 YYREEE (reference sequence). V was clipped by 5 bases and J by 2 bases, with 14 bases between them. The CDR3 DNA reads TGTGCCAGCAGGAAGGAAGGGGTGGCCTACGAGCAGTACTTC. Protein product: CASRKEGVAYEQYF.

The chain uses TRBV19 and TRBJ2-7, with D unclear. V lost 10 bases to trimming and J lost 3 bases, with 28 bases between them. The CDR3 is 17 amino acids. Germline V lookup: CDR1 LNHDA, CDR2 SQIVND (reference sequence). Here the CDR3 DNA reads TGTGCCACCCGGGTTTTGTTGTGGAGAAGGTTATACTACGAGCAGTACTTC. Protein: CATRVLLWRRLYYEQYF.

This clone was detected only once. Written as DNA, the CDR3 is TGTGCCAGTACTCCGACAGGGGGCGACGGCTATGGCTACACCTTC. Encoded protein: CASTPTGGDGYGYTF. V usage is TRBV19 and J usage is TRBJ1-2; 10 bases map to TRBD1. Losses at the gene ends were 7 bases for V and 4 bases for J; bases not matched to a gene: 9. The germline V gene encodes CDR1 LNHDA and CDR2 SQIVND (reference sequence). CDR3 size: 15 residues.

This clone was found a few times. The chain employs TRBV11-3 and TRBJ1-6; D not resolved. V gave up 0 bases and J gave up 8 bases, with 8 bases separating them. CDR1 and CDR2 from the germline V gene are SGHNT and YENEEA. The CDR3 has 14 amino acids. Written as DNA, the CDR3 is TGTGCCAGCAGCTTAGATGGACTCTATTCACCCCTCCACTTT. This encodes CASSLDGLYSPLHF.

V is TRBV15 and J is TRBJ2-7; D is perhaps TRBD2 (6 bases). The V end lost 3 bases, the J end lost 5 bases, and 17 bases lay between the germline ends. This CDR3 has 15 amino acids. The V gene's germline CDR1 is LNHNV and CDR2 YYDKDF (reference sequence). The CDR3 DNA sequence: TGTGCCACCAGCAGGGGACTGCCGCGATCCAACGAGCAGTACTTC. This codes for CATSRGLPRSNEQYF.

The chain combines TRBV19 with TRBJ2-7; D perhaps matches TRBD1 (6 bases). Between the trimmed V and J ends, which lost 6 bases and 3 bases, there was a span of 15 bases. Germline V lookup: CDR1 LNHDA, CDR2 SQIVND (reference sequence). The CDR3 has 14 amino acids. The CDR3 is CASSEPGQSYEQYF. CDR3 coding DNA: TGTGCCAGTAGCGAGCCTGGACAGAGCTACGAGCAGTACTTC.

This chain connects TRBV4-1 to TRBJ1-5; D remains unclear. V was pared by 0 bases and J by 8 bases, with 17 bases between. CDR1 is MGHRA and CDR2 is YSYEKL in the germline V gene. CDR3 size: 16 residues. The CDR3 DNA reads TGCGCCAGCAGCCAAGATGTCGTCGGGTTCTCAGAGCCCCAGCATTTT. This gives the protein CASSQDVVGFSEPQHF.

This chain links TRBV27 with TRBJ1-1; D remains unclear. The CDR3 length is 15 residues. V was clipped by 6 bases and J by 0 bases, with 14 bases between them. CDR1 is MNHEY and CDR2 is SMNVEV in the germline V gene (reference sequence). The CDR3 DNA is TGTGCCAGCAGATCCGGGAGGCAGTTGAACACTGAAGCTTTCTTT. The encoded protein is CASRSGRQLNTEAFF.

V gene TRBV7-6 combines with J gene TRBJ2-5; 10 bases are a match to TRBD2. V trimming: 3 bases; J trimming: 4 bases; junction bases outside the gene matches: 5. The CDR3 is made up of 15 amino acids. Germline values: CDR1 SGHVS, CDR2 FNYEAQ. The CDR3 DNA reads TGTGCCAGCAGCTTTCTAGCGGGAGCGCGAGAGACCCAGTACTTC. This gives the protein CASSFLAGARETQYF.

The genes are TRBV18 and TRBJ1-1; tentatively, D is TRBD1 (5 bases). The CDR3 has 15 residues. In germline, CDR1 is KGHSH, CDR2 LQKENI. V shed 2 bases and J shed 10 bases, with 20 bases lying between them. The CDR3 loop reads CASSPGWGGTSIAFF. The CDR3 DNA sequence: TGTGCCAGCTCACCAGGGTGGGGCGGTACGTCCATAGCTTTCTTT.

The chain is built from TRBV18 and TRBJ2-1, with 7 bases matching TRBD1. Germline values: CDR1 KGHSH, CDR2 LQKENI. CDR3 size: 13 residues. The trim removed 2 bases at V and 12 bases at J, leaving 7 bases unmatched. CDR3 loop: CASSPFFEGAQFF. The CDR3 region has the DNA TGTGCCAGCTCACCATTCTTTGAGGGGGCGCAGTTCTTC.

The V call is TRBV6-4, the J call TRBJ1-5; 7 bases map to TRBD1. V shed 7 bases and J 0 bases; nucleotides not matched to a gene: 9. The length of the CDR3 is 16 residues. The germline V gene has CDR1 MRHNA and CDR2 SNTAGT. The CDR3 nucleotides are TGTGCCAGCACCAGGACAGGTTTTGGTAGCAATCAGCCCCAGCATTTT. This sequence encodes CASTRTGFGSNQPQHF.

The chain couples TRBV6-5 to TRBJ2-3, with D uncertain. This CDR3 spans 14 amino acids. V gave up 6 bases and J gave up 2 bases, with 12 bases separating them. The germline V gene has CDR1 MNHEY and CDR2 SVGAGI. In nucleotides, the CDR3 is TGTGCCAGCAGGCTTCAGGCGTCCACAGATACGCAGTATTTT. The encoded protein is CASRLQASTDTQYF.

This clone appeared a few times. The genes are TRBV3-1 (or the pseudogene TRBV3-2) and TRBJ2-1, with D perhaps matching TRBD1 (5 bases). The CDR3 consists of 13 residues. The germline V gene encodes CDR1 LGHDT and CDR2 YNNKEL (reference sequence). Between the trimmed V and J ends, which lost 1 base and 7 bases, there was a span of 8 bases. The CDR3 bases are TGTGCCAGCAGCCAAGGTCGGACAAATGAGCAGTTCTTC. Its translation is CASSQGRTNEQFF.

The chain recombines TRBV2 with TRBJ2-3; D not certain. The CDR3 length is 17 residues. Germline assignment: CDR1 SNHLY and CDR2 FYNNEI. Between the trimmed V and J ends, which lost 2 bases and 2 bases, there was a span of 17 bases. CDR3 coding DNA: TGTGCCAGCAGTGAACTAGGTGGATCTTTCGACACAGATACGCAGTATTTT. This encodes CASSELGGSFDTDTQYF.

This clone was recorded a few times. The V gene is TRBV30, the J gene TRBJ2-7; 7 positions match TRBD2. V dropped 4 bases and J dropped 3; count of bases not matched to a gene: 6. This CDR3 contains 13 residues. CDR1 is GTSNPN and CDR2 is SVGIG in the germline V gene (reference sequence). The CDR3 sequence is CAWKSREYYEQYF. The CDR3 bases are TGTGCCTGGAAATCGCGGGAGTACTACGAGCAGTACTTC.

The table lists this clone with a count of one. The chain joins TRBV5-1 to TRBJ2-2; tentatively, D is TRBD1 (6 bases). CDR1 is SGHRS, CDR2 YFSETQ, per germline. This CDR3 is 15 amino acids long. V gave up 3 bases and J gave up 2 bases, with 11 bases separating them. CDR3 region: CASSSGTFNTGELFF. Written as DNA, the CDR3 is TGCGCCAGCAGCTCCGGGACATTCAACACCGGGGAGCTGTTTTTT.

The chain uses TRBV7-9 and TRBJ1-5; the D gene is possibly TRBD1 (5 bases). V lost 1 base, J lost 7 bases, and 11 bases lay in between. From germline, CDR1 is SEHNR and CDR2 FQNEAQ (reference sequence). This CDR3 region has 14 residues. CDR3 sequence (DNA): TGTGCCAGCAGCTTAGGGGGGGAGGGACAGCCCCAGCATTTT. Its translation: CASSLGGEGQPQHF.

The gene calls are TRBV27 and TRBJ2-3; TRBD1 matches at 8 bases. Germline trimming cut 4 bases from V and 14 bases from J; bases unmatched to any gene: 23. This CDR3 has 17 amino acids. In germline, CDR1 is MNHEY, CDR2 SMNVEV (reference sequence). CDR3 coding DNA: TGTGCCAGCAGTTATCTATCGTCGACAGGGGAACGTGGAATGCCGTATTTT. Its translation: CASSYLSSTGERGMPYF.

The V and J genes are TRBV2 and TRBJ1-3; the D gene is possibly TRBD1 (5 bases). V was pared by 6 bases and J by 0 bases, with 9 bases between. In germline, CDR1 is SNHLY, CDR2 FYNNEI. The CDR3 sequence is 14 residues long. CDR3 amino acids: CASRRGDSGNTIYF. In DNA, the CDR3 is TGTGCCAGCAGGCGGGGGGACTCTGGAAACACCATATATTTT.

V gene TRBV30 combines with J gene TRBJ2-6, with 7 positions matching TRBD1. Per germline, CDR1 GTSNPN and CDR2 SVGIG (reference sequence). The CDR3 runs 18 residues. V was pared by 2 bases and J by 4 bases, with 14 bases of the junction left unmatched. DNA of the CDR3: TGTGCCTGGAGTCTGCGACAGGGATCAGGTGTAGGGGCCAACGTCCTGACTTTC. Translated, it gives CAWSLRQGSGVGANVLTF.

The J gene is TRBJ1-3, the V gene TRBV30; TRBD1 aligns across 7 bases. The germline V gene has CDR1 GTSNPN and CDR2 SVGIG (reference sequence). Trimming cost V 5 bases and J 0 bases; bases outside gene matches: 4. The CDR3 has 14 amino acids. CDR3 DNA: TGTGCCTGGGCGACAGGGCTCTCTGGAAACACCATATATTTT. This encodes CAWATGLSGNTIYF.